The TCR beta chain described here comes from a study of CD8 T cells in ankylosing spondylitis. General study points: What seemed typical of ankylosing spondylitis blood was a TCR beta motif built from under 10 highly homologous variants.

MiXCR was run by TCRdb on the 5' RACE reads, yielding one entry per CDR3 protein. The sample contains some 800,000 distinct CDR3 sequences, over 9.5% of which appear only once. This clonotype occurred many times. Its antigen is not known. The V gene's germline CDR1 is MNHNY and CDR2 SVGAGI (reference sequence). With 2 bases removed from V and 3 bases from J, the gap between germline ends came to 7 bases. The CDR3 length is 13 residues. The sequenced sample was blood, either unsorted or a sorted T cell fraction (not recorded which). The clonotype originates from a male donor with ankylosing spondylitis. The chain couples TRBV6-6 to TRBJ1-2; D is undetermined. The CDR3 DNA reads TGTGCCAGCAGTTACCCTGAGTACTATGGCTACACCTTC. The encoded protein is CASSYPEYYGYTF.